This T cell receptor (beta chain) was identified during a study of CD8 T cells in ankylosing spondylitis. CDR3 length: 12 residues. The V end lost 6 bases, the J end lost 7 bases, and 16 bases lay between the germline ends. Germline V gives CDR1 SQVTM, CDR2 ANQGSEA. With molecular barcodes, quantitative 5'-RACE was used to make the TCR beta libraries. TCRdb re-called the 5' RACE reads with MiXCR, one entry per CDR3 protein. The repertoire has hundreds of thousands of distinct CDR3 sequences, over 30% of them found once; the top ten carry around 4.2%. Many counts were recorded for this clonotype. The sequencing sample was made of blood, either unsorted or a sorted T cell fraction (not recorded which). The V gene is TRBV29-1, the J gene TRBJ2-7; no definite D call. The receptor was isolated from a male donor with ankylosing spondylitis or in good health (not recorded which). In nucleotides, the CDR3 is TGCAGCGTGCGGTCAGCAGATGGGGAGCAGTACTTC. Protein product: CSVRSADGEQYF.